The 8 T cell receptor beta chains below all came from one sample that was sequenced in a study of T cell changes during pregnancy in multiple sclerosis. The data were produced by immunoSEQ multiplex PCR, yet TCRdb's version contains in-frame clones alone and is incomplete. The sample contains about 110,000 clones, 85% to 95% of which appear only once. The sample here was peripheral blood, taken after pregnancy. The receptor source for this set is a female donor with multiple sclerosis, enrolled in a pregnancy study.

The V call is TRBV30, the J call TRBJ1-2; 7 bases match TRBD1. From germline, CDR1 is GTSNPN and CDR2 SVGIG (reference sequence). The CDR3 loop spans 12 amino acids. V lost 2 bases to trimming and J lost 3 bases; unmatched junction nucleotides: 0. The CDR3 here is CAWSTGDYGYTF. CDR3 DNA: TGTGCCTGGAGTACAGGGGACTATGGCTACACCTTC.

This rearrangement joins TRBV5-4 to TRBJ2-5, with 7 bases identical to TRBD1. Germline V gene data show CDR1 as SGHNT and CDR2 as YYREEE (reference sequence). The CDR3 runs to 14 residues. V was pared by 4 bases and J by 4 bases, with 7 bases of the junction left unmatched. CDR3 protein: CASSTQGIPETQYF. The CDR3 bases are TGTGCCAGCAGCACACAGGGGATTCCAGAGACCCAGTACTTC. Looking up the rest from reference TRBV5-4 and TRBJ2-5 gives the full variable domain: ETGVTQSPTHLIKTRGQQVTLRCSSQSGHNTVSWYQQALGQGPQFIFQYYREEENGRGNFPPRFSGLQFPNYSSELNVNALELDDSALYLCASSTQGIPETQYFGPGTRLLVL.

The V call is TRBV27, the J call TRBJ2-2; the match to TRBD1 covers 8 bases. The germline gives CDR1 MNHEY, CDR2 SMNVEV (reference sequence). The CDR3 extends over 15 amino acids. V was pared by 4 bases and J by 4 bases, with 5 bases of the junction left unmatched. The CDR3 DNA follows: TGTGCCAGCAGTTCCGGACAGGGCGGCACCGGGGAGCTGTTTTTT. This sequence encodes CASSSGQGGTGELFF.

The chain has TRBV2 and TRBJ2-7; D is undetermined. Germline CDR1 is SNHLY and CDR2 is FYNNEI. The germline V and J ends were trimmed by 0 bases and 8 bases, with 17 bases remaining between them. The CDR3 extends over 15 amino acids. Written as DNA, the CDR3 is TGTGCCAGCAGTGAAGCGCTTTGGGCTGGGTCTCAGCAGTACTTC. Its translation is CASSEALWAGSQQYF. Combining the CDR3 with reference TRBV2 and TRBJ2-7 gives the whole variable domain EPEVTQTPSHQVTQMGQEVILRCVPISNHLYFYWYRQILGQKVEFLVSFYNNEISEKSEIFDDQFSVERPDGSNFTLKIRSTKLEDSAMYFCASSEALWAGSQQYFGPGTRLTVT.

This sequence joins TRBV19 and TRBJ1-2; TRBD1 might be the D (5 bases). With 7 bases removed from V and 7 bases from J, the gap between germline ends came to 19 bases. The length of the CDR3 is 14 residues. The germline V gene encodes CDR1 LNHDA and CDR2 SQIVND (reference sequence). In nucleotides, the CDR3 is TGTGCCAGTAACTCCTGGGGCCAGGGCGGTGGCTACACCTTC. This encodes CASNSWGQGGGYTF.

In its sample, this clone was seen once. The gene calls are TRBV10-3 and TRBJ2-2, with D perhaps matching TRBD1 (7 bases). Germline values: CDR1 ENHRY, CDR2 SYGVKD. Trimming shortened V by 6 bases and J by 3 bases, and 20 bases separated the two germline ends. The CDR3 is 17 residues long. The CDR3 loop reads CAIRATGTQGDTGELFF. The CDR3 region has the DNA TGTGCCATCAGGGCTACCGGGACTCAGGGGGACACCGGGGAGCTGTTTTTT.

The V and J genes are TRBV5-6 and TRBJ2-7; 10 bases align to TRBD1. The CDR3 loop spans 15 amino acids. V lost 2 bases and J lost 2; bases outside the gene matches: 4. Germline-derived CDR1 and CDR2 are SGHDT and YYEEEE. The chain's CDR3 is CASSFMGQGPYEQYF. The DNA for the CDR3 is TGTGCCAGCAGCTTTATGGGACAGGGGCCCTACGAGCAGTACTTC.

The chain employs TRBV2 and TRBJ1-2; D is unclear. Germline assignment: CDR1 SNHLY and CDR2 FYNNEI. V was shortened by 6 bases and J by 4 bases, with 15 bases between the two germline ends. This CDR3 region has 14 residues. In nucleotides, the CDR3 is TGTGCCAGCAGGGCATTTCTTGTCCTCTATGGCTACACCTTC. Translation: CASRAFLVLYGYTF.